The 31 T cell receptor beta chains below were found in one sample sequenced in a study of graft-versus-host responses after intestinal transplantation. Data came from immunoSEQ multiplex PCR; TCRdb stores just in-frame clones and leaves some out. The sample has under 80,000 clones, over 80% seen once. The starting material was PBMCs, obtained 98 days after intestinal transplantation. These receptors all stem from a human patient who received an intestinal transplant, so some T cells may come from the graft donor.

The CDR3 sequence: CASSLLDPTGELFF. For the CDR3, the DNA is TGTGCCAGCAGTTTATTGGATCCCACCGGGGAGCTGTTTTTT. The chain combines TRBV28 with TRBJ2-2, with no clear D. Germline loops: CDR1 MDHEN, CDR2 SYDVKM. The V end was cut by 1 base, the J end by 4 bases, with 7 bases between. The CDR3 is 14 residues long.

This chain joins TRBV6-1 and TRBJ1-1, with TRBD1 matching over 7 bases. CDR1 is MNHNS and CDR2 is SASEGT in the germline V gene. With V trimmed by 6 bases and J by 0 bases, 4 bases remained unmatched. This CDR3 has 14 residues. The DNA of the CDR3 is TGTGCCAGCAGGGCCGGGACAGTGAACACTGAAGCTTTCTTT. Protein: CASRAGTVNTEAFF.

The chain couples TRBV2 to TRBJ2-5; 7 bases match TRBD1. This CDR3 has 14 amino acids. Trimming removed 5 bases from V and 5 bases from J; junction bases left unmatched: 8. CDR1 is SNHLY and CDR2 is FYNNEI in the germline V gene. CDR3 in DNA: TGTGCCAGCAGTCTCGAAAGGGGACAGGAGACCCAGTACTTC. Protein product: CASSLERGQETQYF.

The chain carries TRBV19 and TRBJ1-6, with no clear D. The CDR3 sequence is 15 residues long. Germline values: CDR1 LNHDA, CDR2 SQIVND (reference sequence). Trimming removed 3 bases at V and 7 bases at J, with 13 bases between. CDR3 bases: TGTGCCAGTAGTATTTCCGCAGGATCAAATTCACCCCTCCACTTT. Residues: CASSISAGSNSPLHF.

This chain uses TRBV4-1 with TRBJ1-4; tentative D call: TRBD1 (6 bases). CDR1 is MGHRA, CDR2 YSYEKL, per germline. This CDR3 is 16 amino acids long. V dropped 1 base and J dropped 0 bases, with 9 bases sitting between them. The CDR3: CASSQGKGATNEKLFF. CDR3 coding DNA: TGCGCCAGCAGCCAAGGCAAGGGGGCAACTAATGAAAAACTGTTTTTT.

The V gene is TRBV10-1, the J gene TRBJ2-3; D gene ambiguous. The CDR3 covers 13 residues. Germline loops: CDR1 WNHNN, CDR2 SYGVQD (reference sequence). Trimming removed 4 bases from V and 2 bases from J, with 7 bases in between. The CDR3 protein is CASSVGYTDTQYF. The CDR3 DNA reads as TGCGCCAGCAGTGTTGGCTACACAGATACGCAGTATTTT.

The genes are TRBV9 and TRBJ1-1; D remains ambiguous. The germline V and J ends were trimmed by 1 base and 6 bases, with 13 bases remaining between them. Looked up from germline, CDR1 is SGDLS and CDR2 is YYNGEE. This CDR3 contains 14 residues. In DNA, the CDR3 is TGTGCCAGCAGCGTATCAGGCCCGGGGTCTGAAGCTTTCTTT. Encoded protein: CASSVSGPGSEAFF. Combining the CDR3 with reference TRBV9 and TRBJ1-1 gives the whole variable domain DSGVTQTPKHLITATGQRVTLRCSPRSGDLSVYWYQQSLDQGLQFLIQYYNGEERAKGNILERFSAQQFPDLHSELNLSSLELGDSALYFCASSVSGPGSEAFFGQGTRLTVV.

V and J are TRBV7-6 and TRBJ2-5, with a possible D match to TRBD1 (5 bases). Trimming left V 5 bases short and J 5 bases short, with 12 bases between. Germline V gene data show CDR1 as SGHVS and CDR2 as FNYEAQ. CDR3 length equals 13 residues. DNA of the CDR3: TGTGCCAGCAGCACCCAGACAGCGGAGACCCAGTACTTC. Its translation: CASSTQTAETQYF.

The rearrangement uses TRBV4-1 and TRBJ2-5, with TRBD1 matching over 7 bases. Trimming removed 0 bases from V and 3 bases from J; junction bases left unmatched: 4. CDR1 MGHRA and CDR2 YSYEKL come from the germline V gene. The CDR3 extends over 15 amino acids. The CDR3 DNA reads TGCGCCAGCAGCCAAGACCAGGGGACAGAAGAGACCCAGTACTTC. Protein: CASSQDQGTEETQYF.

This clone has only one observation. The V gene is TRBV7-2, the J gene TRBJ2-3; D is perhaps TRBD1 or TRBD2 (5 bases each). V was pared by 5 bases and J by 1 base, with 16 bases between. Germline CDR1 SGHTA, CDR2 FQGNSA. The CDR3 contains 16 residues. The CDR3 region is CASSLRPGLGTDTQYF. The CDR3 DNA sequence: TGTGCCAGCAGCCTCCGGCCGGGGCTTGGCACAGATACGCAGTATTTT.

This clone was observed a few times. V and J are TRBV5-6 and TRBJ2-7; 7 bases are a match to TRBD1. J gave up 3 bases and V 0 bases, and 3 bases lay outside the gene matches. CDR1 is SGHDT and CDR2 is YYEEEE in the germline V gene. CDR3 size: 14 residues. CDR3: CASSLGQGIYEQYF. In nucleotides, the CDR3 is TGTGCCAGCAGCTTGGGACAGGGTATCTACGAGCAGTACTTC.

The rearrangement links TRBV6-5 to TRBJ2-7; D not resolved. CDR1 is MNHEY and CDR2 is SVGAGI in the germline V gene. The germline V and J ends were trimmed by 5 bases and 2 bases, with 10 bases remaining between them. The length of the CDR3 is 13 residues. The CDR3 sequence: CASSLSSTYEQYF. In DNA form, the CDR3 reads TGTGCCAGCAGTCTCTCTTCCACCTACGAGCAGTACTTC.

The rearrangement joins TRBV5-4 to TRBJ2-4; 8 nucleotides agree with TRBD1. Per germline, CDR1 SGHNT and CDR2 YYREEE (reference sequence). The V gene end was trimmed by 4 bases and the J gene end by 5 bases; junction bases not matched to a gene: 8. This CDR3 contains 15 residues. The CDR3 DNA reads TGTGCCAGCAGCCCAGGGGGCAATAGGGAAAACATTCAGTACTTC. This gives the protein CASSPGGNRENIQYF.

The CDR3 bases are TGTGCCAGCAGCCCTACGACTAGCGGGGCGCAGTATTTT. Protein sequence: CASSPTTSGAQYF. J is TRBJ2-3 and V is TRBV5-6; 11 nucleotides line up with TRBD2. The CDR3 is 13 amino acids. Germline loops: CDR1 SGHDT, CDR2 YYEEEE. The junction had 5 bases not matched to a gene; V was cut back by 4 bases and J by 10 bases.

The chain employs TRBV21-1 and TRBJ2-3; the DNA was not used to check the table's D call, TRBD2. TRBV21-1 is tagged as a pseudogene. This CDR3 comprises 13 residues. CDR3 amino acids: CASGLAYADTQYF. DNA for the CDR3: TGTGCCAGCGGACTAGCTTACGCAGATACGCAGTATTTT.

This chain connects TRBV5-4 to TRBJ2-7, with no clear D. From germline, CDR1 is SGHNT and CDR2 YYREEE (reference sequence). The CDR3 sequence is 14 residues long. V lost 0 bases and J 5 bases, leaving 12 bases between the germline ends. Written as DNA, the CDR3 is TGTGCCAGCAGCTTGGTATTGGGGTTAGACGAGCAGTACTTC. This sequence encodes CASSLVLGLDEQYF.

This rearrangement joins TRBV6-5 to TRBJ1-1, with a weak D call TRBD1 (6 bases). The CDR3 contains 14 residues. Deletions cut 4 bases from V and 1 base from J, with 10 bases between. The V gene's germline CDR1 is MNHEY and CDR2 SVGAGI. The CDR3 reads CASSFMTGNTEAFF. DNA for the CDR3: TGTGCCAGCAGTTTCATGACAGGGAACACTGAAGCTTTCTTT.

The chain is built from TRBV5-1 and TRBJ2-5; D might be TRBD1 (6 bases). V lost 2 bases and J lost 3, with 17 bases in between. In germline, CDR1 is SGHRS, CDR2 YFSETQ. This CDR3 contains 16 residues. The CDR3 region has the DNA TGCGCCAGCAGCTTCCCCAAGGACAGCGTAAAAGAGACCCAGTACTTC. As protein: CASSFPKDSVKETQYF.

V is TRBV6-5 and J is TRBJ2-7; 9 positions agree with TRBD1. The germline V gene has CDR1 MNHEY and CDR2 SVGAGI. Trimming at V came to 5 bases and at J to 5 bases, leaving 7 bases not matched to a gene. There are 14 residues in the CDR3. Here the CDR3 reads CASSGGDRVDEQYF. The CDR3 nucleotides read TGTGCCAGCAGTGGCGGGGACAGGGTCGACGAGCAGTACTTC.

The chain carries TRBV27 and TRBJ2-7; either TRBD1 or TRBD2 may fit D (5 bases each). This CDR3 has 15 amino acids. V was cut by 3 bases and J by 2 bases, with 14 bases left in between. Germline lookup yields CDR1 MNHEY and CDR2 SMNVEV (reference sequence). The CDR3 nucleotides are TGTGCCAGCAGTTTCGGGAAAAAGGGGACCTACGAGCAGTACTTC. Protein: CASSFGKKGTYEQYF.

The chain couples TRBV6-5 to TRBJ2-1; 7 bases are a match to TRBD2. The CDR3 runs 15 residues. V gave up 10 bases and J gave up 2 bases; unmatched junction bases: 11. Per the germline V gene, CDR1 is MNHEY and CDR2 is SVGAGI. The CDR3 is CATSLAGGPYNEQFF. The CDR3 DNA is TGTGCCACTTCCTTAGCGGGTGGCCCCTACAATGAGCAGTTCTTC.

This chain connects TRBV9 to TRBJ2-7; 7 nucleotides line up with TRBD2. Unmatched junction bases numbered 7, after V lost 3 bases and J lost 4 bases. Germline V lookup: CDR1 SGDLS, CDR2 YYNGEE. This CDR3 spans 14 amino acids. CDR3 sequence reads: CASSAGRDMYEQYF. The CDR3 nucleotides read TGTGCCAGCAGCGCAGGGAGGGATATGTACGAGCAGTACTTC.

The CDR3 DNA reads TGTGCCAGCAGCTTAAGAGCGGGATCGTACAATGAGCAGTTCTTC. Amino acids: CASSLRAGSYNEQFF. The rearrangement joins TRBV7-3 to TRBJ2-1, with 7 nucleotides matching TRBD2. The CDR3 totals 15 residues. V was clipped by 1 base and J by 4 bases; unmatched bases: 4. Germline CDR1 is SGHTA and CDR2 is FQGTGA.

In this sample, this clone turned up a few times. This chain joins TRBV6-1 and TRBJ2-7; D gene unclear. Trimming took 9 bases from V and 3 from J, leaving 18 bases between them. CDR1 and CDR2 from the germline V gene are MNHNS and SASEGT. CDR3 length: 14 residues. Written as DNA, the CDR3 is TGTGCCAGTACCCAGGCCCCAGGCTACTACGAGCAGTACTTC. It translates to CASTQAPGYYEQYF.

The chain carries TRBV27 and TRBJ2-1; TRBD2 matches at 11 bases. CDR1 is MNHEY and CDR2 is SMNVEV in the germline V gene (reference sequence). The ends lost 3 bases at V and 2 bases at J; junction bases unmatched: 6. The CDR3 totals 17 residues. CDR3 amino acids: CASSLGTSGGTYNEQFF. The CDR3 DNA follows: TGTGCCAGCAGTTTGGGGACTAGCGGTGGTACCTACAATGAGCAGTTCTTC.

V gene TRBV7-6 combines with J gene TRBJ2-3, with 9 bases lining up with TRBD2. Germline values: CDR1 SGHVS, CDR2 FNYEAQ. This CDR3 is built from 16 residues. J lost 5 bases, V lost 5 bases, and 11 bases had no gene match. In nucleotides, the CDR3 is TGTGCCAGCAGCCGCCAGGGGCGGGGGGGTAGAGATACGCAGTATTTT. Its translation is CASSRQGRGGRDTQYF.

This chain joins TRBV2 and TRBJ1-1; the D is unclear. This CDR3 region has 14 residues. V lost 7 bases and J 0 bases, leaving 12 bases between the germline ends. The germline CDR1 and CDR2 sequences are SNHLY and FYNNEI. The CDR3 reads CASNSFGVNTEAFF. CDR3 nucleotides: TGTGCCAGCAATAGTTTCGGGGTGAACACTGAAGCTTTCTTT. Full variable domain (rest looked up from reference TRBV2 and TRBJ1-1): EPEVTQTPSHQVTQMGQEVILRCVPISNHLYFYWYRQILGQKVEFLVSFYNNEISEKSEIFDDQFSVERPDGSNFTLKIRSTKLEDSAMYFCASNSFGVNTEAFFGQGTRLTVV.

This rearrangement joins TRBV4-1 to TRBJ2-1, with TRBD1 matching 8 bases. The CDR3 has 14 amino acids. Germline CDR1 is MGHRA and CDR2 is YSYEKL. V lost 4 bases, J lost 16 bases, and 15 bases stayed unmatched. The CDR3 loop reads CASSPLLGPPGGFF. DNA of the CDR3: TGCGCCAGCAGCCCGCTCCTGGGGCCTCCAGGGGGCTTCTTC.

This chain connects TRBV28 to TRBJ2-7; 10 positions agree with TRBD2. Looked up from germline, CDR1 is MDHEN and CDR2 is SYDVKM. The CDR3 consists of 15 residues. V lost 5 bases, J lost 3 bases, and 7 bases stayed unmatched. For the CDR3, the DNA is TGTGCCAGCAGTCCTCAACTAGCGGGAAACTACGAGCAGTACTTC. Its protein is CASSPQLAGNYEQYF.

V is TRBV7-2 and J is TRBJ2-4; TRBD1 matches 7 bases. This CDR3 has 16 amino acids. V dropped 5 bases and J dropped 0; count of bases not matched to a gene: 7. Germline CDR1 is SGHTA and CDR2 is FQGNSA. The DNA for the CDR3 is TGTGCCAGCAGCAACACAGGGGCTTTAGCCAAAAACATTCAGTACTTC. Encoded protein: CASSNTGALAKNIQYF.

J is TRBJ2-2 and V is TRBV2, with D hard to call. V lost 3 bases and J 9 bases, leaving 5 bases between the germline ends. From germline, CDR1 is SNHLY and CDR2 FYNNEI. The CDR3 consists of 11 residues. The CDR3 sequence is CASSDSWELFF. CDR3 sequence (DNA): TGTGCCAGCAGTGATAGCTGGGAGCTGTTTTTT. Variable domain in full (rest from reference TRBV2 and TRBJ2-2): EPEVTQTPSHQVTQMGQEVILRCVPISNHLYFYWYRQILGQKVEFLVSFYNNEISEKSEIFDDQFSVERPDGSNFTLKIRSTKLEDSAMYFCASSDSWELFFGEGSRLTVL.